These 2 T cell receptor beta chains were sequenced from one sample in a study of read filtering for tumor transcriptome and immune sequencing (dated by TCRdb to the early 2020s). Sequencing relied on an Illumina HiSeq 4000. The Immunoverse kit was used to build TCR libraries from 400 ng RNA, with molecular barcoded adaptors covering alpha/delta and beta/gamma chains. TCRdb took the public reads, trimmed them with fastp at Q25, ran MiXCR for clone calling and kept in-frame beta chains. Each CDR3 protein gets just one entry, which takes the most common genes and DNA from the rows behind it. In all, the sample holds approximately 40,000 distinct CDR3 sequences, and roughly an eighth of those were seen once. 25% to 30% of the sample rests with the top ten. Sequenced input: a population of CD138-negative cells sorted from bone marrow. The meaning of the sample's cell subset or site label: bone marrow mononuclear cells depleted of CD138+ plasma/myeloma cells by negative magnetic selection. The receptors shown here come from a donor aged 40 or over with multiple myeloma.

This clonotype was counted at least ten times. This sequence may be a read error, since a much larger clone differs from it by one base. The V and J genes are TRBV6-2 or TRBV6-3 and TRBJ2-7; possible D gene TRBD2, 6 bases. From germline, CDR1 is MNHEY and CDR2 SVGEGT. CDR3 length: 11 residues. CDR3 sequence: CGSSPGDEQYF. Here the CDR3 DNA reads TGTGGCAGCAGCCCGGGGGACGAGCAGTACTTC.

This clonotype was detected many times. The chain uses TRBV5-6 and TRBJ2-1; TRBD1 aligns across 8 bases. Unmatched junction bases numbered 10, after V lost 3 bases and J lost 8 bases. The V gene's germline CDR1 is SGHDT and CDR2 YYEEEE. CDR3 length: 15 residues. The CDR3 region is CASSSRGLVADEQFF. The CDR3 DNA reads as TGTGCCAGCAGCTCCAGGGGGCTGGTAGCGGATGAGCAGTTCTTC.